This T cell receptor (beta chain) was retrieved from a study of Graves' ophthalmopathy and Graves' hyperthyroidism. Germline V CDR1 and CDR2: SGHRS, YFSETQ. V shed 3 bases and J shed 2 bases, with 20 bases lying between them. The CDR3 has 17 amino acids. As the template, RNA transcripts were used to amplify TCR beta CDR3 regions. HTBI primers primed a first-round RT-PCR, and a second-round multiplex PCR followed. One entry per CDR3 protein results from TCRdb running MiXCR on the multiplex PCR reads. Among about 400,000 distinct CDR3 sequences listed, 15% were seen once. This clonotype was seen at least ten times.

The receptor comes from a woman between 18 and 29 years old with stable Graves' hyperthyroidism. The specimen was peripheral blood. This rearrangement joins TRBV5-1 to TRBJ1-1; the D gene is possibly TRBD1 (5 bases). The CDR3 DNA reads TGCGCCAGCAGCTATTCACCGATCCGGGACGGAAACACTGAAGCTTTCTTT. It specifies CASSYSPIRDGNTEAFF. The variable domain in full, with the rest retrieved from reference TRBV5-1 and TRBJ1-1, is KAGVTQTPRYLIKTRGQQVTLSCSPISGHRSVSWYQQTPGQGLQFLFEYFSETQRNKGNFPGRFSGRQFSNSRSEMNVSTLELGDSALYLCASSYSPIRDGNTEAFFGQGTRLTVV.